This TCR beta chain was observed in a study of beta chain features in type 1 diabetes. General study points: Shorter TCRB CDR3s, moderately but significantly so, marked every one of the four CD4+ subsets in Type 1 diabetes patients.

This clone was counted ten times or more. Its specificity is not known. After removal of 4 bases from V and 7 bases from J, the junction contained 11 bases not matched to a gene. Germline V CDR1 and CDR2: LGHNA, YNFKEQ. This CDR3 comprises 16 residues. Markers CD45RO/CCR7/CD25/CD127/CD95/CD27 served to sort CD4+ naive, central memory, regulatory and stem cell-like memory cells. Sorting produced populations that all topped 95% purity. Expressed TCRB transcripts were sequenced because the isolated RNA had all been reverse transcribed beforehand. Clones were sequenced by immunoSEQ multiplex PCR, and TCRdb holds only the in-frame ones, with some missing. Altogether a few hundred thousand clones are present, around a tenth being singletons, with the ten largest covering approximately 0.6%.

Material: central memory CD4+ T cells from blood. This chain joins TRBV4-2 and TRBJ2-1, with 9 bases lining up with TRBD2. This clonotype was sampled from a young man with type 1 diabetes. CDR3 sequence (DNA): TGTGCCAGCAGCCGAGAAGTAGCGGGAGTGTGGAATGAGCAGTTCTTC. Translating it yields CASSREVAGVWNEQFF.